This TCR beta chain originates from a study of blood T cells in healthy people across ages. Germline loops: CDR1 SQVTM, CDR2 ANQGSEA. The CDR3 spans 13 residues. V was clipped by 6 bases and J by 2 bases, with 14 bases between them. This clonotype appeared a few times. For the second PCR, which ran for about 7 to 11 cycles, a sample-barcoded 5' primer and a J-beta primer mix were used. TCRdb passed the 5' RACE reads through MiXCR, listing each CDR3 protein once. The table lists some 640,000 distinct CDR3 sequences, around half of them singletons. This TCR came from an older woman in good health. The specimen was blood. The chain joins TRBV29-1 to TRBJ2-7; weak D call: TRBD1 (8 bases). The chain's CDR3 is CSVAQGGPYEQYF. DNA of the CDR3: TGCAGCGTGGCACAGGGGGGGCCCTACGAGCAGTACTTC.